This T cell receptor beta chain is from a study of shared clonotypes between healthy human individuals. Healthy adults negative for HIV, lacking recent acute infections or vaccinations, served as donors. General observations from the study: In the sorted subsets, rarefaction showed sequencing was incomplete despite large depth.

Comments on this clone: Its antigen is as yet unknown.

TCRdb's table, derived via immunoSEQ multiplex PCR, lists solely in-frame clones and lacks some. The table lists approximately 2.5 million clones, approximately 90% of them singletons. The germline gives CDR1 GTSNPN, CDR2 SVGIG (reference sequence). This CDR3 spans 14 amino acids. V lost 1 base and J lost 5; bases outside the gene matches: 5. The chain combines TRBV30 with TRBJ2-5; TRBD1 matches at 9 bases. The receptor comes from a man between 18 and 35 years old in good health. The sample comprised naive CD4+ T cells sorted from blood. The sample's subset: CD45RA+ positively selected. CDR3 protein: CAWSATGGRETQYF. As DNA, the CDR3 is TGTGCCTGGAGTGCAACAGGGGGCCGCGAGACCCAGTACTTC.